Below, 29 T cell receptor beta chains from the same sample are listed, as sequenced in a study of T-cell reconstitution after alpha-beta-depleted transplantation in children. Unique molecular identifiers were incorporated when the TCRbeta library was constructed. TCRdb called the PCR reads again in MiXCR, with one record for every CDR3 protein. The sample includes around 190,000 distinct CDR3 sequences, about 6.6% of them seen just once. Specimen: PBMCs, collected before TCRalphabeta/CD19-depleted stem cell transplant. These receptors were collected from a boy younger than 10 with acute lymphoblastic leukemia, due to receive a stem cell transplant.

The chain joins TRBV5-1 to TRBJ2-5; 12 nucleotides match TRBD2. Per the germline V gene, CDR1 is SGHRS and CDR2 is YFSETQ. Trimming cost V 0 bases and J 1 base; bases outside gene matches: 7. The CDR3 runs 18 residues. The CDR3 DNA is TGCGCCAGCAGCTTGGTACTAGCGGGAGGAGTGGTCCAAGAGACCCAGTACTTC. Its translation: CASSLVLAGGVVQETQYF.

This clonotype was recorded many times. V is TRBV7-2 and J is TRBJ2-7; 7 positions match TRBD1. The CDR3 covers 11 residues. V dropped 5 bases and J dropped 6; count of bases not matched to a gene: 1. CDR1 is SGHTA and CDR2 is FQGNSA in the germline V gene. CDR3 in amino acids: CASSTGAEQYF. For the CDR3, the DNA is TGTGCCAGCAGCACAGGGGCCGAGCAGTACTTC.

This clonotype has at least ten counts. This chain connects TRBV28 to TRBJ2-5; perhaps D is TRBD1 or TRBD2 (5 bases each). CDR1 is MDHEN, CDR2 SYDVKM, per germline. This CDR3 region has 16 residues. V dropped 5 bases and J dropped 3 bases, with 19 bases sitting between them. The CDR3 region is CASSATLGVRKETQYF. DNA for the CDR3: TGTGCCAGCAGTGCCACCCTGGGGGTGAGAAAAGAGACCCAGTACTTC.

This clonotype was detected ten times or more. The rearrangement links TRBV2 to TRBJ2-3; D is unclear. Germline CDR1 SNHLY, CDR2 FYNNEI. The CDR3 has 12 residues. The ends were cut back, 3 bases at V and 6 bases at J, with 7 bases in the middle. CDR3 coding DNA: TGTGCCAGCAGTGAGTGGGATGATACGCAGTATTTT. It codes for CASSEWDDTQYF.

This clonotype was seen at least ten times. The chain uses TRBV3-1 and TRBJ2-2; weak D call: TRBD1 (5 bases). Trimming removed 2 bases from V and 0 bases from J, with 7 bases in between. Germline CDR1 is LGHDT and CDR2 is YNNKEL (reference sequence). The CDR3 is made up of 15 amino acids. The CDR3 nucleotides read TGTGCCAGCAGCCAACGGACATCGAACACCGGGGAGCTGTTTTTT. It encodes CASSQRTSNTGELFF.

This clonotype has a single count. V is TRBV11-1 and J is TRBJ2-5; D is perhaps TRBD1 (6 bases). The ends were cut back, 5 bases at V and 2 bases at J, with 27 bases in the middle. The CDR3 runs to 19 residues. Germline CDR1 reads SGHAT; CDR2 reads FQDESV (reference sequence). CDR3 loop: CASSTPWATGREGQETQYF. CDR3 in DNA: TGTGCCAGCAGCACTCCCTGGGCTACAGGGCGCGAGGGGCAAGAGACCCAGTACTTC.

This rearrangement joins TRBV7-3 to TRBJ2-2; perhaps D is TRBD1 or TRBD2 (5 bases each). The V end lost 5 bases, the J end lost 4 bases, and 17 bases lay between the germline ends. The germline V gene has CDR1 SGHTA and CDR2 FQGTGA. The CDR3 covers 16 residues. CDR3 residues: CASSPLGDGGTGELFF. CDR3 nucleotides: TGTGCCAGCAGCCCCCTTGGGGACGGCGGCACCGGGGAGCTGTTTTTT. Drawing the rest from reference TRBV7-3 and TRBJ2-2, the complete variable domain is GAGVSQTPSNKVTEKGKYVELRCDPISGHTALYWYRQSLGQGPEFLIYFQGTGAADDSGLPNDRFFAVRPEGSVSTLKIQRTERGDSAVYLCASSPLGDGGTGELFFGEGSRLTVL.

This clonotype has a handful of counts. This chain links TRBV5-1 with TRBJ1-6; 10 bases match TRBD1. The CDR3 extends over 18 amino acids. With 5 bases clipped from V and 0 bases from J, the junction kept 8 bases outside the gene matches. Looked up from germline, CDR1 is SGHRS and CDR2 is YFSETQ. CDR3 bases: TGCGCCAGCAGACCCGGGACAGGGGTTTCCTCCTATAATTCACCCCTCCACTTT. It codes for CASRPGTGVSSYNSPLHF.

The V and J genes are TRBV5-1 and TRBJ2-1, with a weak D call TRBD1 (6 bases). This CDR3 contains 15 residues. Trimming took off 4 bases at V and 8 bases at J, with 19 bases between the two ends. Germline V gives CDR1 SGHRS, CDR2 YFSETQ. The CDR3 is CASSRGQQRGHEQFF. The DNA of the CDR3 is TGCGCCAGCAGCCGTGGACAGCAAAGGGGACATGAGCAGTTCTTC.

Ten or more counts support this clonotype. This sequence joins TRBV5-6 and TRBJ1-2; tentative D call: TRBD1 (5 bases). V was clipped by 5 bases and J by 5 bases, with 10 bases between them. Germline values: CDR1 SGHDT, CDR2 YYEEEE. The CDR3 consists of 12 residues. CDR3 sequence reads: CASRGDEYGYTF. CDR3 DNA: TGTGCCAGCAGGGGGGACGAGTATGGCTACACCTTC.

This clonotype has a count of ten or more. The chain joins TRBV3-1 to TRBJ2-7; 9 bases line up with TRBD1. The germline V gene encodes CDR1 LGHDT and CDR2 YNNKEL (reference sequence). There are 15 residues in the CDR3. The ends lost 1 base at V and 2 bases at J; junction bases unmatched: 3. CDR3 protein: CASSQAGQGTYEQYF. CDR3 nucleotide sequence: TGTGCCAGCAGCCAAGCGGGACAGGGAACCTACGAGCAGTACTTC.

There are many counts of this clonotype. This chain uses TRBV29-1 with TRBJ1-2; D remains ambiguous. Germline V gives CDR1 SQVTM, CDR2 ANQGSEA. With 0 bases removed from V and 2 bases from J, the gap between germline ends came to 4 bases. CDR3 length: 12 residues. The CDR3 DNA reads TGCAGCGTTGAAGAGACCAACTATGGCTACACCTTC. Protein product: CSVEETNYGYTF.

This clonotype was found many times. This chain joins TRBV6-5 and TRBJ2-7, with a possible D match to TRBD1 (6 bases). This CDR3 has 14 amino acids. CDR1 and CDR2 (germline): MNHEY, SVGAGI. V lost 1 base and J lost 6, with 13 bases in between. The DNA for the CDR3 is TGTGCCAGCAGTTACTTAGACAGGTCAGGCGAGCAGTACTTC. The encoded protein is CASSYLDRSGEQYF.

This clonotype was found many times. DNA of the CDR3: TGTGCCAGCAGCCAGGTTCCAAACACTGAAGCTTTCTTT. Translation: CASSQVPNTEAFF. V and J are TRBV3-1 and TRBJ1-1; the D is unclear. Trimming stripped 3 bases from V and 2 bases from J, with 7 bases between. The CDR3 loop spans 13 amino acids. Germline loops: CDR1 LGHDT, CDR2 YNNKEL (reference sequence).

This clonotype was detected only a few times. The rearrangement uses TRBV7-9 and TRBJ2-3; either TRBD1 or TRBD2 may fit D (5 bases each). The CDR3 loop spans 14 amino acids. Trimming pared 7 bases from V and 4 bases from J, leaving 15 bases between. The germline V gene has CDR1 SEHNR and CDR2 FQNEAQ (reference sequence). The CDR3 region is CASKSGRTADTQYF. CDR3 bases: TGTGCCAGCAAGTCAGGGAGAACCGCAGATACGCAGTATTTT.

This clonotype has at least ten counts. CDR3 amino acids: CASSLVRRGSSYEQYF. The CDR3 region has the DNA TGTGCCAGCAGCTTAGTTCGGCGGGGGAGCTCCTACGAGCAGTACTTC. The chain recombines TRBV7-8 with TRBJ2-7; TRBD2 matches 7 bases. Trimming took 1 base from V and 0 from J; bases not matched to a gene: 6. Germline CDR1 and CDR2: SGHVS and FQNEAQ. The CDR3 is 16 amino acids.

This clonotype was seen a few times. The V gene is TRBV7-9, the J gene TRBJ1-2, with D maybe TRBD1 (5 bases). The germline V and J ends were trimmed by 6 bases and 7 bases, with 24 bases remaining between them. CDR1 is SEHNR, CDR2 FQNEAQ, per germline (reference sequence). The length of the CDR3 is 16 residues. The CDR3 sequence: CASSYPAGTHPSGYTF. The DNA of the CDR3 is TGTGCCAGCAGTTACCCCGCCGGGACCCACCCCAGTGGCTACACCTTC.

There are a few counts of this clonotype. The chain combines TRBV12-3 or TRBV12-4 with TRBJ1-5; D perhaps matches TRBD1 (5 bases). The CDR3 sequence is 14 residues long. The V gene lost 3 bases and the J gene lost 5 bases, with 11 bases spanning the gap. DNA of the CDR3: TGTGCCAGCAGTTTTGGGGGGGGGGATCAGCCCCAGCATTTT. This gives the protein CASSFGGGDQPQHF.

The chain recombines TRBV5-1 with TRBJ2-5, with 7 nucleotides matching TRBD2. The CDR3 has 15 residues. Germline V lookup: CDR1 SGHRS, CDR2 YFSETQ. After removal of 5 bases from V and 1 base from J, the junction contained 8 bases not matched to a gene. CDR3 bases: TGCGCCAGCAGTTCGGCTAGCGGAAGCCAAGAGACCCAGTACTTC. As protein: CASSSASGSQETQYF.

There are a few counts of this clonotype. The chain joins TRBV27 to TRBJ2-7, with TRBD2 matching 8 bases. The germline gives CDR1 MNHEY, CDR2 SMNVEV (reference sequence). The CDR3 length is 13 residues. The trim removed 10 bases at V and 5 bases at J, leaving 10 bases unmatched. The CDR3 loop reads CATIGGGRNEQYF. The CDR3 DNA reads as TGTGCCACTATTGGGGGCGGGAGGAACGAGCAGTACTTC.

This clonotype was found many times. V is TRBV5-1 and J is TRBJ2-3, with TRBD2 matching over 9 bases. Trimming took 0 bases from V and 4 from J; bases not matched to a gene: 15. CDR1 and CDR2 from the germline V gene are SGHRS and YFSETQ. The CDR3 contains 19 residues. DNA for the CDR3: TGCGCCAGCAGCTTGGCCTGGGGCGGGGGGGCCTTGATTGCAGATACGCAGTATTTT. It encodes CASSLAWGGGALIADTQYF.

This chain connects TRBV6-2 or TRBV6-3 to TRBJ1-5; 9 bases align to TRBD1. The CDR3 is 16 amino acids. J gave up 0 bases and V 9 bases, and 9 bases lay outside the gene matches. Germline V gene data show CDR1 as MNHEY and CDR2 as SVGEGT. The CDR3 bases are TGTGCCAGTCCGGGACAGGGCATCGATAGCAATCAGCCCCAGCATTTT. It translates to CASPGQGIDSNQPQHF.

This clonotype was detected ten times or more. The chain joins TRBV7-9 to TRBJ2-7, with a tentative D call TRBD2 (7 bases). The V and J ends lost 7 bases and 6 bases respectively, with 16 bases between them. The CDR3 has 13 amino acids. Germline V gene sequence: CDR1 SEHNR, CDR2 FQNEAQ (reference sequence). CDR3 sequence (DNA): TGTGCCAGCACACCTGACGGGGGGCGCGAGCAGTACTTC. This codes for CASTPDGGREQYF.

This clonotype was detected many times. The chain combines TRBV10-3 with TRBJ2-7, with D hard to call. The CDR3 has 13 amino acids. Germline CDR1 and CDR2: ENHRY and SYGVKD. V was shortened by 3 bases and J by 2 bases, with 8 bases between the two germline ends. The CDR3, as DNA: TGTGCCATCAGTGACATGGGCCCCTACGAGCAGTACTTC. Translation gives CAISDMGPYEQYF.

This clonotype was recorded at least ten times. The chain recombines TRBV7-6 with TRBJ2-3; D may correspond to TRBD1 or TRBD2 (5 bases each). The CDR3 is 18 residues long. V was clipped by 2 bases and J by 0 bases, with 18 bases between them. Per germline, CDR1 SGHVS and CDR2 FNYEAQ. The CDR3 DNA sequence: TGTGCCAGCAGCTTATCATCCCCGGGGCGGGCCAGCACAGATACGCAGTATTTT. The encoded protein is CASSLSSPGRASTDTQYF.

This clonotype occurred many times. The CDR3 loop reads CASSYGTGAYEQYF. The CDR3 nucleotides read TGTGCCAGCAGTTACGGGACAGGAGCCTACGAGCAGTACTTC. The chain recombines TRBV27 with TRBJ2-7; 8 bases agree with TRBD1. The trim removed 4 bases at V and 2 bases at J, leaving 4 bases unmatched. In germline, CDR1 is MNHEY, CDR2 SMNVEV (reference sequence). This CDR3 is 14 amino acids long.

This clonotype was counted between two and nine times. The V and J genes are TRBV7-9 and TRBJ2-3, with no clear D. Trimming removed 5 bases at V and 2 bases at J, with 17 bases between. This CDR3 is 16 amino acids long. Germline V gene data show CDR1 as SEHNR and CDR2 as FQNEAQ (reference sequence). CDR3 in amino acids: CASSTEAWSNTDTQYF. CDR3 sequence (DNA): TGTGCCAGCAGCACCGAGGCCTGGTCGAACACAGATACGCAGTATTTT.

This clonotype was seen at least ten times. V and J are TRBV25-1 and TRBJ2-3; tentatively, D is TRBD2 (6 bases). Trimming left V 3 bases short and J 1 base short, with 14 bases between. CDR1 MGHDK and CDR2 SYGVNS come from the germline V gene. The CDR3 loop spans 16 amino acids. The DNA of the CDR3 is TGTGCCAGCAGTGACAAGTCGCCGGGAGGCACAGATACGCAGTATTTT. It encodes CASSDKSPGGTDTQYF.

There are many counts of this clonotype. In DNA, the CDR3 is TGCAGTGCTAGAGCGGTCTCCTACAATGAGCAGTTCTTC. Protein sequence: CSARAVSYNEQFF. This sequence joins TRBV20-1 and TRBJ2-1; D remains ambiguous. Trimming removed 1 base at V and 0 bases at J, with 4 bases between. The CDR3 is 13 residues long. In germline, CDR1 is DFQATT, CDR2 SNEGSKA (reference sequence).